This T cell receptor (beta chain) comes out of a study of blood T cell repertoires in COVID-19. Study-level information: In each case, the material was cDNA or gDNA derived from T cells, B-cell-depleted T cells, or PBMCs.

The cohort comprised adults aged about 18 to 90 years residing in some 24 US areas. Produced via immunoSEQ multiplex PCR; TCRdb's table is partial and in-frame only. Among some 180,000 clones listed, 70% to 80% were seen once. V was pared by 3 bases and J by 2 bases, with 6 bases of the junction left unmatched. Germline CDR1 GTSNPN, CDR2 SVGIG (reference sequence). This CDR3 spans 14 amino acids. The sequenced sample consisted of PBMCs or T cells enriched from blood (not recorded which). The chain has TRBV30 and TRBJ1-2; 7 nucleotides line up with TRBD1. The TCR comes from a man between 60 and 70 years old who had been exposed to COVID-19. CDR3 protein: CAWSRDRPNYGYTF. The CDR3 DNA reads as TGTGCCTGGAGCCGGGACAGACCCAACTATGGCTACACCTTC.